A selection of T cell receptor beta chains follows, all from one sample in a study of blood T cell repertoires in COVID-19. Here immunoSEQ multiplex PCR was the method, and the copy in TCRdb shows in-frame clones only, minus some. The sample contains about 68,000 clones, about nine tenths of which appear only once. The sample comprised peripheral blood. The source is a man aged 45-60 years with COVID-19, enrolled during active disease. CDR3s leave out the opening cysteine and the closing phenylalanine or tryptophan.

v_call | cdr3_aa
TRBV9 | ASSVYYTGELF
TRBV5-6 | ASSSKTSGTYNEQF
TRBV24-1 | ATSDWDRVRSGNQPQH
TRBV15 | ATSRDYPGTEYTEAF
TRBV6-1 | ASSKDRTGKNEQF
TRBV2 | ASTGLSYNEQF
TRBV7-2 | ASSPRGDREEETQY
TRBV12-5 | ASGLVPGNNEKLF
TRBV28 | ASNSMTSGNQETQY
TRBV6-2/TRBV6-3 | ASSYRGLAVTDTQY
TRBV5-6 | ASSLAGVETQY
TRBV7-9 | ASSTIKSTGAVRGYT
TRBV7-3 | ASSGTGGETQY
TRBV5-1 | ASSISIRAGGPENNEQF
TRBV5-1 | ASSPGEGGETQY
TRBV6-2/TRBV6-3 | ASSYSRQGDTEAF
TRBV24-1 | ATSDLKRDEQF
TRBV2 | ASSEVISGLGETQY
TRBV6-6 | ASREGGGVDTQY
TRBV6-1 | ASSEAYSGNTIY
TRBV2 | ASRPGLAGGRFVEQF
TRBV28 | ASTKYRDGNQPQH
TRBV5-4 | ASSTGQGWGDTQY
TRBV18 | ASSPGQGYEKLF
TRBV7-2 | ASSLIWRAETQY
TRBV19 | ASSPGGTVYEQY
TRBV7-9 | ASSLRVAGYYEQY
TRBV24-1 | ATSEGGQGRGETQY
TRBV6-2/TRBV6-3 | ASSYWRELF
TRBV5-1 | ASSLAGTGNNEQF
TRBV19 | ATTTGGGGNQPQH
TRBV19 | ASSIRDTATSKNIQY
TRBV6-1 | ASSEGLASWEQY
TRBV14 | ASSHWTGRSGNTIY
TRBV7-2 | ASSPGNRGREKLF
TRBV28 | ASSLARIQETQY
TRBV6-5 | ASSIGQGLEAF
TRBV5-1 | ASSAGAPYNSPLH
TRBV19 | ASSSERGKTQY
TRBV6-5 | ASRIGTGSEAF
TRBV27 | ASSLVGRAFGFDEQF
TRBV28 | ASSRTGDNYGYT
TRBV19 | ASSNGGQPPQETQY
TRBV9 | ASSPVGSGYYNEQF
TRBV4-1 | ASSRQGQGASEAF
TRBV7-2 | ASSLDPSPTEAF
TRBV19 | ASRRAETYGYT
TRBV5-6 | ASSYPGTGGETQY
TRBV6-5 | ASSYLGRANTEAF
TRBV10-3 | AISGGSGRGTGELF